The rows below give T cell receptor beta chains drawn from one sample of a study of cytomegalovirus exposure and HLA in healthy donors. The table came from immunoSEQ multiplex PCR; TCRdb's copy has only in-frame clones and leaves some out. The sample holds roughly 130,000 clones, about 88% seen once. Sequencing was done on a sample of PBMCs. These receptors originate from a man under 40 in good health and CMV-seronegative. CDR3s leave out the opening cysteine and the closing phenylalanine or tryptophan. The size entry is marked missing in some rows and otherwise reads once, few, many or a size class.

clone_size,v_call,j_call,cdr3_aa
NA,TRBV9,TRBJ2-2,ASSGRVTGELF
few,TRBV2,TRBJ2-7,ASSLVISYEQY
NA,TRBV20-1,TRBJ2-1,SRLAVDEQF
NA,TRBV19,TRBJ1-1,ASSRTGGSYTEAF
NA,TRBV27,TRBJ2-1,ASSLVWTSGYNEQF
NA,TRBV15,TRBJ1-2,ATSRDRPAEYGYT
NA,TRBV9,TRBJ1-2,ASSVAKGYYGYT
NA,TRBV5-1,TRBJ1-1,ASSLATRGPNTEAF
NA,TRBV29-1,TRBJ1-1,SVRPGGNTEAF
NA,TRBV5-1,TRBJ1-2,ASTDRGWDGYT
NA,TRBV19,TRBJ2-2,ASSRLAGHTGELF
NA,TRBV9,TRBJ1-1,ASSQTGDRREAF
NA,TRBV2,TRBJ1-3,ASSPRQGASGNTIY
NA,TRBV7-9,TRBJ2-7,ASRPDSSYEQY
NA,TRBV19,TRBJ2-1,ASSADPGGTGYNEQF
NA,TRBV7-2,TRBJ2-2,ASSLVSLAGEYTGELF
NA,TRBV10-3,TRBJ1-2,AISESGEYGYT
once,TRBV9,TRBJ2-7,ASSPEDRDYEQY
NA,TRBV19,TRBJ1-3,ASSMGTLGNTIY
NA,TRBV6-6,TRBJ2-3,ASSLRTGGTDTQY
NA,TRBV7-9,TRBJ1-4,ASSQTGTGIQKLF
NA,TRBV15,TRBJ1-2,ATSRDEVGGHYGYT
NA,TRBV7-3,TRBJ1-2,ASSSTGGDGYT
once,TRBV4-1,TRBJ2-3,ASSRVAAGGTDTQY
NA,TRBV30,TRBJ2-5,AWSVLRYQETQY
NA,TRBV6-5,TRBJ2-1,ASRSWTGSYNEQF
NA,TRBV6-5,TRBJ2-5,ATAGIRTAQETQY
NA,TRBV4-1,TRBJ1-5,ASSQGIRGRWVQPQH
NA,TRBV6-5,TRBJ2-7,ASSYSKAGRVEQY
NA,TRBV7-2,TRBJ2-3,ASSLSGQGGDTQY
once,TRBV30,TRBJ1-1,AWSLSRMNTEAF
NA,TRBV30,TRBJ2-7,AWSIQGFPYEQY
NA,TRBV19,TRBJ2-7,ASTRDSLTYEQY
NA,TRBV9,TRBJ1-2,ASSALGTGVLGYT
NA,TRBV5-7,TRBJ2-7,ASRWALAVSYEQY
few,TRBV5-1,TRBJ2-1,ASSWGTGAVNEQF
NA,TRBV7-9,TRBJ2-7,ASSAYYSSSYEQY
NA,TRBV19,TRBJ2-3,ASSRDSSSTDTQY
once,TRBV5-6,TRBJ2-1,ASSLAGTSGSNEQF
NA,TRBV30,TRBJ1-1,AWSAVRGQGAGGAF
NA,TRBV10-3,TRBJ2-7,AIKGQYEQY
NA,TRBV29-1,TRBJ2-3,SVVPLAGRTQY
NA,TRBV5-4,TRBJ2-4,ASSGTSGSGGIQY
NA,TRBV6-4,TRBJ2-1,ASSDSTGGEAPLNEQF
NA,TRBV14,TRBJ1-2,ASSQGGQDYGYT
NA,TRBV11-2,TRBJ2-7,ASSLDPTYEQY
NA,TRBV5-1,TRBJ2-7,ASSLYSDRGQEQY
NA,TRBV27,TRBJ2-1,ASRSLAGWGNEQF
NA,TRBV19,TRBJ2-3,ASRTSLNTDTQY
NA,TRBV5-4,TRBJ2-2,ASSLGTSGRNTGELF
NA,TRBV5-4,TRBJ1-2,ASSQQVASDYGYT
NA,TRBV30,TRBJ2-3,AWSVRATSQGSTQY
NA,TRBV10-3,TRBJ2-7,AIRDAGAYEQY